This section outlines one T cell receptor beta chain sequence together with its context. This record comes from a study of blood T cell repertoires in COVID-19. About the research overall: Italy, Spain and the United States were the sources of the convalescent and acute COVID-19 samples.

Looked up from germline, CDR1 is SGHRS and CDR2 is YFSETQ. The CDR3 totals 18 residues. Trimming stripped 1 base from V and 0 bases from J, with 18 bases between. The assay was immunoSEQ multiplex PCR, and TCRdb's table has in-frame clones only and misses some. The sample lists more than 80,000 clones, roughly 70% occurring once. The chain links TRBV5-1 to TRBJ2-3; no definite D call. The specimen sequenced was peripheral blood. This sequence was found in a woman aged 55-70 years in a cohort sampled during active or convalescent COVID-19. Written as DNA, the CDR3 is TGCGCCAGCAGCTTGAACTACACGGCAATATCTAGCACAGATACGCAGTATTTT. This translates into CASSLNYTAISSTDTQYF.